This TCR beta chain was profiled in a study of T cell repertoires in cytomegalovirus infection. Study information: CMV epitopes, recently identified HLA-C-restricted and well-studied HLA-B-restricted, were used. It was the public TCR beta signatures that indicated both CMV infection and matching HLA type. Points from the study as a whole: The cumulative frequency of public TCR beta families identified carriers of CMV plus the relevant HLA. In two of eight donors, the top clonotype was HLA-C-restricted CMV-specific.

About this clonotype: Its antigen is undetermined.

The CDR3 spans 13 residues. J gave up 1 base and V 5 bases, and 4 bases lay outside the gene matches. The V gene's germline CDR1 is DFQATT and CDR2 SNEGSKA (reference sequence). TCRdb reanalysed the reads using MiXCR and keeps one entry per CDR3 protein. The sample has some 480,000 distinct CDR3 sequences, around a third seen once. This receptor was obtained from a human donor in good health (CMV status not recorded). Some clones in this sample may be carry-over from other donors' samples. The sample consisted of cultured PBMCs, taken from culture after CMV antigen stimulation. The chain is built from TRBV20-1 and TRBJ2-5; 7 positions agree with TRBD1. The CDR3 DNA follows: TGCAGTGCTTCCCGACAGGGCCAAGAGACCCAGTACTTC. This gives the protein CSASRQGQETQYF.